These 26 T cell receptor beta chains came from one sample sequenced in a study of vaccination and CD4 T cells after COVID-19. No antigen has been identified for these receptors. The treatment: approximately 10-day PBMC culture with coronavirus spike peptide pools or control peptides (ViraFEST assay). Researchers used the Oncomine TCR Beta short-read assay to sequence DNA from cultured CD4+ T cells. TCRdb independently ran MiXCR on the PCR reads; one entry per CDR3 protein. Of over 8,500 distinct CDR3 sequences in the sample, 65% to 70% were seen once. The sequences come from CD4+ T cells from blood, cultured in vitro, collected before SARS-CoV-2 vaccination. Receptors were obtained from a human donor who had recovered from COVID-19.

This clonotype was observed a handful of times. The rearrangement links TRBV6-5 to TRBJ2-5, with TRBD1 matching over 7 bases. The length of the CDR3 is 15 residues. CDR1 is MNHEY, CDR2 SVGAGI, per germline. The J segment lost 5 bases and the V segment lost 0 bases, leaving 6 bases of the junction unmatched. The CDR3 loop reads CASSYSRGRTETQYF. The CDR3 DNA is TGTGCCAGCAGTTACTCGAGGGGGCGAACGGAGACCCAGTACTTC.

V is TRBV20-1 and J is TRBJ2-2, with D unclear. This CDR3 has 11 residues. V lost 5 bases and J 7 bases, leaving 8 bases between the germline ends. Germline CDR1 and CDR2: DFQATT and SNEGSKA (reference sequence). DNA of the CDR3: TGCAGTGCTGACTTCCTCGGGGAGCTGTTTTTT. Amino acids: CSADFLGELFF.

The CDR3: CASSLTRYTEAFF. The CDR3 nucleotides read TGTGCCAGCAGCTTGACGAGATACACTGAAGCTTTCTTT. The rearrangement uses TRBV11-2 and TRBJ1-1; D uncertain. Germline V gene sequence: CDR1 SGHAT, CDR2 FQNNGV. The CDR3 is made up of 13 amino acids. V lost 3 bases to trimming and J lost 3 bases, with 8 bases between them. Together with reference TRBV11-2 and TRBJ1-1, the CDR3 gives the full variable domain: EAGVAQSPRYKIIEKRQSVAFWCNPISGHATLYWYQQILGQGPKLLIQFQNNGVVDDSQLPKDRFSAERLKGVDSTLKIQPAKLEDSAVYLCASSLTRYTEAFFGQGTRLTVV.

As for this clonotype: An end of the junction does not agree with germline; a read error may underlie this. J is TRBJ2-3 and V is TRBV4-1; 8 bases match TRBD1. Per germline, CDR1 MGHRA and CDR2 YSYEKL. The CDR3 contains 17 residues. The CDR3 DNA is TGCGCCAGCAGCCGAGAAACCGGGACAGGTCCCACAGGTACGCAGTATTTT. As protein: CASSRETGTGPTGTQYF.

The V gene is TRBV4-1, the J gene TRBJ1-6; the D gene is possibly TRBD1 (5 bases). The ends were cut back, 4 bases at V and 9 bases at J, with 16 bases in the middle. In germline, CDR1 is MGHRA, CDR2 YSYEKL. This CDR3 region has 15 residues. The CDR3 nucleotides are TGCGCCAGCAGCCTGTACCGGGACGCCTCTTCACCCCTCCACTTT. This sequence encodes CASSLYRDASSPLHF.

J is TRBJ2-5 and V is TRBV3-1; D not resolved. This CDR3 spans 12 amino acids. The germline V gene encodes CDR1 LGHDT and CDR2 YNNKEL (reference sequence). The V end was cut by 4 bases, the J end by 0 bases, with 3 bases between. The CDR3 here is CASSRYQETQYF. In DNA form, the CDR3 reads TGTGCCAGCAGCCGGTACCAAGAGACCCAGTACTTC.

The CDR3: CASRARTSAYEQYF. CDR3 in DNA: TGTGCCAGTAGGGCAAGGACTAGCGCCTACGAGCAGTACTTC. V usage is TRBV19 and J usage is TRBJ2-7; 9 nucleotides align to TRBD2. Trimming cost V 6 bases and J 2 bases; bases outside gene matches: 5. Germline V gene sequence: CDR1 LNHDA, CDR2 SQIVND (reference sequence). The CDR3 sequence is 14 residues long.

V and J are TRBV10-3 and TRBJ2-5; 10 nucleotides match TRBD2. Trimming took 5 bases from V and 1 from J; bases not matched to a gene: 4. Germline V lookup: CDR1 ENHRY, CDR2 SYGVKD. This CDR3 is built from 15 residues. CDR3 sequence: CAISSSGRAQETQYF. The CDR3, as DNA: TGTGCCATCAGTTCCAGCGGGAGGGCCCAAGAGACCCAGTACTTC.

The chain combines TRBV2 with TRBJ2-7; perhaps TRBD2 as D (5 bases). The V and J ends lost 11 bases and 6 bases respectively, with 14 bases between them. This CDR3 is 11 amino acids long. Germline V CDR1 and CDR2: SNHLY, FYNNEI. CDR3 sequence: CASRGEGEQYF. In nucleotides, the CDR3 is TGTGCCTCTAGAGGCGAGGGCGAGCAGTACTTC.

This clonotype was recorded a few times. The chain has TRBV28 and TRBJ1-6; 7 bases fit TRBD1. Germline loops: CDR1 MDHEN, CDR2 SYDVKM. After removal of 9 bases from V and 8 bases from J, the junction contained 13 bases not matched to a gene. There are 15 residues in the CDR3. The CDR3: CASCGGGQLDSPLHF. The CDR3 bases are TGTGCCAGTTGCGGGGGGGGACAGTTGGATTCACCCCTCCACTTT.

J is TRBJ2-5 and V is TRBV29-1, with 8 positions matching TRBD1. Germline V CDR1 and CDR2: SQVTM, ANQGSEA. CDR3 length: 12 residues. V shed 7 bases, J shed 4 bases, and the junction held 5 bases outside the gene matches. CDR3 sequence: CSGGQGTETQYF. The CDR3 region has the DNA TGCAGCGGAGGACAGGGCACAGAGACCCAGTACTTC.

The rearrangement links TRBV10-3 to TRBJ2-5; a possible D gene is TRBD1 (7 bases). The V end lost 9 bases, the J end lost 2 bases, and 13 bases lay between the germline ends. This CDR3 comprises 13 residues. Germline V gives CDR1 ENHRY, CDR2 SYGVKD. The CDR3, as DNA: TGTGCCATTGGTCAGGGGGGTCAAGAGACCCAGTACTTC. This sequence encodes CAIGQGGQETQYF.

The chain recombines TRBV20-1 with TRBJ2-5, with D possibly matching TRBD2 (5 bases). The ends were cut back, 5 bases at V and 13 bases at J, with 23 bases in the middle. Germline values: CDR1 DFQATT, CDR2 SNEGSKA (reference sequence). There are 13 residues in the CDR3. In DNA, the CDR3 is TGCAGTGCTCCTTATACCGGGGAACCGCGACTGTACTTC. Protein product: CSAPYTGEPRLYF.

The chain employs TRBV7-9 and TRBJ2-5, with D tentatively TRBD1 (6 bases). Germline CDR1 is SEHNR and CDR2 is FQNEAQ (reference sequence). The CDR3 length is 16 residues. Between the trimmed V and J ends, which lost 5 bases and 6 bases, there was a span of 22 bases. CDR3: CASSTLAVRDKKTQYF. The CDR3 DNA follows: TGTGCCAGCAGCACACTTGCGGTCCGGGACAAAAAGACCCAGTACTTC.

The gene calls are TRBV5-1 and TRBJ1-1; 8 bases map to TRBD1. The CDR3 totals 17 residues. V shed 5 bases, J shed 0 bases, and the junction held 12 bases outside the gene matches. Germline values: CDR1 SGHRS, CDR2 YFSETQ. CDR3: CASRLASGQGMNTEAFF. In DNA form, the CDR3 reads TGCGCCAGCAGACTAGCTTCCGGACAGGGCATGAACACTGAAGCTTTCTTT.

This clonotype is a singleton in its sample. One end of the junction does not line up with germline, which may come from a read error. V usage is TRBV19 and J usage is TRBJ1-2; TRBD1 agrees at 8 bases. The CDR3 loop spans 16 amino acids. CDR1 LNHDA and CDR2 SQIVND come from the germline V gene (reference sequence). The CDR3 is CASSIRTGRRDYGYTF. As DNA, the CDR3 is TGTGCCAGTAGTATTCGGACAGGGAGAAGGGACTATGGCTACACTTTC.

The chain couples TRBV27 to TRBJ1-6; maybe TRBD1 (6 bases). Trimming shortened V by 8 bases and J by 4 bases, and 15 bases separated the two germline ends. Germline V lookup: CDR1 MNHEY, CDR2 SMNVEV (reference sequence). The CDR3 length is 15 residues. The CDR3 loop reads CASRDRGGYNSPLHF. In DNA form, the CDR3 reads TGTGCCAGCCGCGACCGAGGGGGTTATAATTCACCCCTCCACTTT.

The rearrangement links TRBV27 to TRBJ2-7; D might be TRBD2 (6 bases). Germline CDR1 is MNHEY and CDR2 is SMNVEV (reference sequence). V lost 5 bases, J lost 0 bases, and 17 bases lay in between. The CDR3 sequence is 16 residues long. The CDR3: CASSPRGGLNSYEQYF. The CDR3 coding sequence is TGTGCCAGCAGTCCTCGGGGAGGCCTAAACTCCTACGAGCAGTACTTC.

V usage is TRBV7-9 and J usage is TRBJ1-2; D unclear. With 3 bases removed from V and 6 bases from J, the gap between germline ends came to 8 bases. The CDR3 is 12 amino acids. CDR1 is SEHNR and CDR2 is FQNEAQ in the germline V gene (reference sequence). The chain's CDR3 is CASSFQENGYTF. CDR3 nucleotides: TGTGCCAGCAGCTTCCAGGAGAATGGCTACACCTTC.

This clonotype was seen only a few times. The chain is built from TRBV15 and TRBJ2-6; unclear D gene. Trimming left V 0 bases short and J 0 bases short, with 12 bases between. The CDR3 totals 18 residues. In germline, CDR1 is LNHNV, CDR2 YYDKDF (reference sequence). In DNA, the CDR3 is TGTGCCACCAGCAGAGATCTGGGCAGCAGCTCTGGGGCCAACGTCCTGACTTTC. Its translation: CATSRDLGSSSGANVLTF.

The chain has TRBV28 and TRBJ1-2; no clear D gene. CDR3 size: 11 residues. The germline V and J ends were trimmed by 5 bases and 3 bases, with 4 bases remaining between them. Germline V gene lookup returns CDR1 MDHEN and CDR2 SYDVKM. CDR3 sequence reads: CASSPDYGYTF. Here the CDR3 DNA reads TGTGCCAGCAGTCCCGACTATGGCTACACCTTC.

The table lists this clonotype with a few counts. V usage is TRBV7-8 and J usage is TRBJ1-5; TRBD1 aligns across 7 bases. Germline values: CDR1 SGHVS, CDR2 FQNEAQ. This CDR3 contains 16 residues. J gave up 0 bases and V 1 base, and 3 bases lay outside the gene matches. The CDR3 protein is CASSLVGTASNQPQHF. CDR3 in DNA: TGTGCCAGCAGCTTAGTTGGGACAGCTAGCAATCAGCCCCAGCATTTT.

This clonotype has a single count. The chain couples TRBV12-3 or TRBV12-4 to TRBJ2-3, with TRBD1 matching 9 bases. The CDR3 length is 18 residues. V trimming: 5 bases; J trimming: 2 bases; junction bases outside the gene matches: 14. DNA for the CDR3: TGTGCCAGCAGTATGAGGGGACAGGGTCAACGGATCACAGATACGCAGTATTTT. It encodes CASSMRGQGQRITDTQYF.

V usage is TRBV5-1 and J usage is TRBJ2-7, with TRBD1 matching 9 bases. With 4 bases clipped from V and 4 bases from J, the junction kept 9 bases outside the gene matches. Germline V lookup: CDR1 SGHRS, CDR2 YFSETQ. The CDR3 sequence is 15 residues long. CDR3 bases: TGCGCCAGCAGCGTCGGGACAGGGAGCGTATACGAGCAGTACTTC. Translation gives CASSVGTGSVYEQYF.

The chain joins TRBV7-3 to TRBJ2-1; TRBD2 might be the D (6 bases). Germline V lookup: CDR1 SGHTA, CDR2 FQGTGA. V dropped 1 base and J dropped 8 bases, with 18 bases sitting between them. The CDR3 runs 16 residues. This CDR3 is CASSLMGPGASDEQFF. CDR3 coding DNA: TGTGCCAGCAGCTTAATGGGGCCGGGAGCGTCTGATGAGCAGTTCTTC. Looking up the rest from reference TRBV7-3 and TRBJ2-1 gives the full variable domain: GAGVSQTPSNKVTEKGKYVELRCDPISGHTALYWYRQSLGQGPEFLIYFQGTGAADDSGLPNDRFFAVRPEGSVSTLKIQRTERGDSAVYLCASSLMGPGASDEQFFGPGTRLTVL.

The chain links TRBV3-1 to TRBJ2-1; 8 nucleotides line up with TRBD2. After removal of 2 bases from V and 3 bases from J, the junction contained 3 bases not matched to a gene. The CDR3 runs 15 residues. Germline CDR1 LGHDT, CDR2 YNNKEL (reference sequence). CDR3 protein: CASSQRTSGYNEQFF. The CDR3 DNA reads TGTGCCAGCAGCCAACGAACTAGCGGCTACAATGAGCAGTTCTTC.